The 5 T cell receptor beta chains below come from one sample, sequenced in a study of cytomegalovirus exposure and HLA in healthy donors. PCR used 60 Vbeta primers and 13 Jbeta primers. Using immunoSEQ multiplex PCR, the repertoire was profiled, and TCRdb retains in-frame clones only, with some absent. Its table lists 60,000 to 90,000 clones. Sequencing used PBMCs. All receptors come from a woman between 40 and 55 years old in good health and CMV-seropositive.

This sequence joins TRBV29-1 and TRBJ1-1; 10 bases agree with TRBD1. With V trimmed by 5 bases and J by 4 bases, 4 bases remained unmatched. Germline V gene sequence: CDR1 SQVTM, CDR2 ANQGSEA. The CDR3 spans 13 residues. CDR3 region: CSVWDRGSTEAFF. CDR3 coding DNA: TGCAGCGTTTGGGACAGGGGTAGCACTGAAGCTTTCTTT.

Written as DNA, the CDR3 is TGTGCCAGCAGCCGAGGACAGGGTAGTTCTGGGGCCAACGTCCTGACTTTC. It specifies CASSRGQGSSGANVLTF. V gene TRBV7-3 combines with J gene TRBJ2-6, with 8 bases matching TRBD1. The V and J ends lost 5 bases and 1 base, in that order; junction bases with no gene match: 7. This CDR3 has 17 amino acids. Germline assignment: CDR1 SGHTA and CDR2 FQGTGA. The full variable domain, completed using reference TRBV7-3 and TRBJ2-6, is GAGVSQTPSNKVTEKGKYVELRCDPISGHTALYWYRQSLGQGPEFLIYFQGTGAADDSGLPNDRFFAVRPEGSVSTLKIQRTERGDSAVYLCASSRGQGSSGANVLTFGAGSRLTVL.

The CDR3 DNA reads as TGTGCCAGCAGCTTAGACCCGGGACAGGGCTCCTACGAGCAGTACTTC. It translates to CASSLDPGQGSYEQYF. This rearrangement joins TRBV7-9 to TRBJ2-5, with 9 bases that match TRBD1. The J call could be wrong; TRBJ2-7 is a better fit for the DNA end. The CDR3 spans 16 residues. Per the germline V gene, CDR1 is SEHNR and CDR2 is FQNEAQ (reference sequence).

The V gene is TRBV2, the J gene TRBJ1-6, with D possibly being TRBD1 (5 bases). Trimming took off 3 bases at V and 11 bases at J, with 14 bases between the two ends. The CDR3 sequence is 14 residues long. CDR1 and CDR2 (germline): SNHLY, FYNNEI. The CDR3, as DNA: TGTGCCAGCAGTGACCAAAGGGGCAGTACACCCCTCCACTTT. It translates to CASSDQRGSTPLHF.

V and J are TRBV5-6 and TRBJ2-7, with TRBD2 identical over 14 bases. The CDR3 consists of 18 residues. V lost 0 bases, J lost 9 bases, and 14 bases stayed unmatched. CDR1 and CDR2 (germline): SGHDT, YYEEEE. The chain's CDR3 is CASSLGGWGTSGRRGQYF. The CDR3 DNA reads as TGTGCCAGCAGCTTGGGGGGATGGGGGACTAGCGGGAGAAGGGGGCAGTACTTC.